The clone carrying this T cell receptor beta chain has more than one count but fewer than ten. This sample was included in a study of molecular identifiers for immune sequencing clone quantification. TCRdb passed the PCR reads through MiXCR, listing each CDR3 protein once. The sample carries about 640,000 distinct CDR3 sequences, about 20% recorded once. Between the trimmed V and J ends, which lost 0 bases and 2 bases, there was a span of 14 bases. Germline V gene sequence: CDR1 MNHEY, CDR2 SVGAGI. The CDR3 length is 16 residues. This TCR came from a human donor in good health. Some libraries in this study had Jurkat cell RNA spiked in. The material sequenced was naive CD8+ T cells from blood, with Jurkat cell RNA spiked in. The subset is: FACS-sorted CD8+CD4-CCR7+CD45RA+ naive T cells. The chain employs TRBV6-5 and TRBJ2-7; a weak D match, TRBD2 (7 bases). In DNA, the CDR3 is TGTGCCAGCAGTTACTCTTTAGGGGGGGGGGCCTACGAGCAGTACTTC. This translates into CASSYSLGGGAYEQYF.